The subject of this entry is one TCR beta chain. Clones were read by immunoSEQ multiplex PCR, and TCRdb kept only the in-frame ones, dropping some. The sample holds around 40,000 clones, 90% to 95% seen once. These data come from a study of T cell changes during pregnancy in multiple sclerosis. This clonotype was obtained from a female donor with multiple sclerosis, enrolled in a pregnancy study. The material sequenced was CD4+ T cells from peripheral blood mononuclear cells, taken in the third trimester of pregnancy.

In DNA, the CDR3 is TGTGCCAGCAGCCTCCCGGGGTCCTACAATGAGCAGTTCTTC. This encodes CASSLPGSYNEQFF. J is TRBJ2-1 and V is TRBV13; D may be TRBD2 (5 bases). Trimming stripped 5 bases from V and 1 base from J, with 9 bases between. Germline CDR1 and CDR2: PRHDT and FYEKMQ (reference sequence). This CDR3 has 14 amino acids. Together with reference TRBV13 and TRBJ2-1, the CDR3 gives the full variable domain: AAGVIQSPRHLIKEKRETATLKCYPIPRHDTVYWYQQGPGQDPQFLISFYEKMQSDKGSIPDRFSAQQFSDYHSELNMSSLELGDSALYFCASSLPGSYNEQFFGPGTRLTVL.